These 5 T cell receptor beta chains came from one sample sequenced in a study of long-term antiretroviral therapy in people with HIV. Version v3.0 of the immunoSEQ assay was performed at survey level. Sequencing was performed with immunoSEQ multiplex PCR; in TCRdb, only in-frame clones are kept and a portion is missing. Of 25,000 to 30,000 clones in the sample, approximately 86% are singletons; the top ten hold roughly 4.8%. Sequenced material: unsorted PBMCs, taken 2.6 to 2.8 years after starting antiretroviral therapy. The source is a man between 40 and 49 years old with HIV.

This chain links TRBV19 with TRBJ1-5, with D tentatively TRBD1 (5 bases). The CDR3 covers 14 residues. Per germline, CDR1 LNHDA and CDR2 SQIVND (reference sequence). Deletions cut 6 bases from V and 0 bases from J, with 9 bases between. This chain's CDR3 is CASSPGHSNQPQHF. In DNA form, the CDR3 reads TGTGCCAGTAGCCCCGGACATAGCAATCAGCCCCAGCATTTT. Looking up the rest from reference TRBV19 and TRBJ1-5 gives the full variable domain: DGGITQSPKYLFRKEGQNVTLSCEQNLNHDAMYWYRQDPGQGLRLIYYSQIVNDFQKGDIAEGYSVSREKKESFPLTVTSAQKNPTAFYLCASSPGHSNQPQHFGDGTRLSIL.

The CDR3 DNA sequence: TGTGCCAGCAGCCCAGGGGTAATAGGCGAGCAGTACTTC. It specifies CASSPGVIGEQYF. The chain carries TRBV11-3 and TRBJ2-7; tentatively, D is TRBD1 (6 bases). The V end was cut by 5 bases, the J end by 6 bases, with 14 bases between. The CDR3 extends over 13 amino acids. Germline V gene lookup returns CDR1 SGHNT and CDR2 YENEEA. The entire variable domain, with the rest obtained from reference TRBV11-3 and TRBJ2-7, is as follows: EAGVVQSPRYKIIEKKQPVAFWCNPISGHNTLYWYLQNLGQGPELLIRYENEEAVDDSQLPKDRFSAERLKGVDSTLKIQPAELGDSAVYLCASSPGVIGEQYFGPGTRLTVT.

This chain connects TRBV4-2 to TRBJ2-5; D is unclear. CDR1 and CDR2 from the germline V gene are LGHNA and YNFKEQ. The CDR3 runs 13 residues. Trimming stripped 8 bases from V and 1 base from J, with 11 bases between. CDR3 bases: TGTGCCAGCCGCCTTTCCCCCCAAGAGACCCAGTACTTC. As protein: CASRLSPQETQYF.

This CDR3 reads CSVDEGVSGYEQYF. The CDR3 region has the DNA TGCAGCGTTGATGAGGGGGTGTCAGGCTACGAGCAGTACTTC. This chain uses TRBV29-1 with TRBJ2-7; D may be TRBD1 (6 bases). CDR3 length: 14 residues. In germline, CDR1 is SQVTM, CDR2 ANQGSEA. Trimming stripped 3 bases from V and 3 bases from J, with 15 bases between.

This clone was seen a single time. The V gene is TRBV4-3, the J gene TRBJ2-7, with D possibly TRBD2 on 5 matching bases. CDR1 and CDR2 from the germline V gene are LGHNA and YSLEER. The CDR3 extends over 15 amino acids. V shed 0 bases and J shed 4 bases, with 13 bases lying between them. The CDR3 sequence: CASSQDTGNSYEQYF. CDR3 coding DNA: TGCGCCAGCAGCCAAGATACGGGGAATTCGTACGAGCAGTACTTC.